Below, 6 T cell receptor beta chains from the same sample are listed, as sequenced in a study of identical twins. Each CDR3 protein gets one entry after TCRdb re-called the 5' RACE reads with MiXCR. The repertoire has about 700,000 distinct CDR3 sequences, 8% to 9% of them found once; the top ten carry approximately 0.89%. Another study also made use of these data, one on yellow fever vaccine responses in identical twins.

Material: PBMCs. These receptors all stem from a woman younger than 35 in good health.

The genes are TRBV6-2 or TRBV6-3 and TRBJ2-1; 9 bases line up with TRBD1. Trimming took 4 bases from V and 9 from J; bases not matched to a gene: 13. The CDR3 has 16 residues. Germline lookup yields CDR1 MNHEY and CDR2 SVGEGT. The CDR3 nucleotides read TGTGCCAGCAGTTTTCCCGGGGACAGGGAGGTTGTTGAGCAGTTCTTC. It specifies CASSFPGDREVVEQFF.

V usage is TRBV28 and J usage is TRBJ2-5; D ambiguous. The CDR3 is made up of 14 amino acids. The V gene lost 3 bases and the J gene lost 1 base, with 9 bases spanning the gap. The germline gives CDR1 MDHEN, CDR2 SYDVKM. For the CDR3, the DNA is TGTGCCAGCAGTTTCGAATCGATCCAAGAGACCCAGTACTTC. It codes for CASSFESIQETQYF.

DNA for the CDR3: TGCGCCACCAATAAAGAACTTCACAATGAGCAGTTCTTC. Amino acid sequence: CATNKELHNEQFF. The rearrangement joins TRBV10-1 to TRBJ2-1; D gene unclear. CDR1 WNHNN and CDR2 SYGVQD come from the germline V gene (reference sequence). CDR3 size: 13 residues. Deletions cut 10 bases from V and 5 bases from J, with 15 bases between.

This clonotype has more than one count but fewer than ten. The CDR3 DNA reads as TGCGCCAGCAGCCAAGTAGGGACTAAATACAATGAGCAGTTCTTC. As protein: CASSQVGTKYNEQFF. The chain has TRBV4-1 and TRBJ2-1, with TRBD2 matching over 7 bases. There are 15 residues in the CDR3. Trimming at V came to 1 base and at J to 4 bases, leaving 4 bases not matched to a gene. The germline CDR1 and CDR2 sequences are MGHRA and YSYEKL.

A few counts support this clonotype. The chain has TRBV29-1 and TRBJ2-5; 12 bases fit TRBD1. CDR3 size: 16 residues. J gave up 4 bases and V 1 base, and 7 bases lay outside the gene matches. Germline V CDR1 and CDR2: SQVTM, ANQGSEA. The CDR3 is CSVEVGGQGALETQYF. The CDR3 DNA is TGCAGCGTTGAAGTAGGGGGACAGGGGGCTTTAGAGACCCAGTACTTC. Together with reference TRBV29-1 and TRBJ2-5, the CDR3 gives the full variable domain: SAVISQKPSRDICQRGTSLTIQCQVDSQVTMMFWYRQQPGQSLTLIATANQGSEATYESGFVIDKFPISRPNLTFSTLTVSNMSPEDSSIYLCSVEVGGQGALETQYFGPGTRLLVL.

The chain uses TRBV28 and TRBJ2-3; perhaps TRBD2 as D (5 bases). The germline gives CDR1 MDHEN, CDR2 SYDVKM. The ends were cut back, 1 base at V and 14 bases at J, with 13 bases in the middle. The CDR3 extends over 12 amino acids. The DNA for the CDR3 is TGTGCCAGCAGTTTATCTGCGGGCGCCTGGTATTTT. Encoded protein: CASSLSAGAWYF. Full variable domain (outside the CDR3, taken from reference TRBV28 and TRBJ2-3): DVKVTQSSRYLVKRTGEKVFLECVQDMDHENMFWYRQDPGLGLRLIYFSYDVKMKEKGDIPEGYSVSREKKERFSLILESASTNQTSMYLCASSLSAGAWYFGPGTRLTVL.